This TCR beta chain derives from a study of Ad26.COV2.S vaccination and SARS-CoV-2 variants. Looking at the study overall: Ad26.COV2.S, an intramuscular injection, was given once or twice 56 days apart.

General observations from the study: Spike-specific responses of CD8+ and CD4+ T cells were reported to display substantial breadth after vaccination.

Clones were read by immunoSEQ multiplex PCR, and TCRdb kept only the in-frame ones, dropping some. Of some 290,000 clones listed, more than 70% are singletons. Noted treatment: some 19 received Ad26.COV2.S at low or high dose, single or two shots; several received placebo; per-sample allocation not given. Collection of the samples took place on day 63 after the first injection of vaccine or placebo. The donor was a Boston adult aged 18-55 years. An Ad26 vector that expressed Wuhan-strain SARS-CoV-2 spike constituted the vaccine. This clone was seen ten or more times. Its target is not known. V dropped 1 base and J dropped 6; count of bases not matched to a gene: 1. This CDR3 has 14 residues. The germline V gene encodes CDR1 LNHDA and CDR2 SQIVND (reference sequence).

The V call is TRBV19, the J call TRBJ2-3, with 10 bases fitting TRBD1. The material sequenced was peripheral blood, taken in a trial of Ad26.COV2.S vaccine versus placebo. This sequence was found in a person between 18 and 65 years old who received the Ad26.COV2.S COVID-19 vaccine or a placebo. The CDR3 loop reads CASSIVDRGDTQYF. DNA of the CDR3: TGTGCCAGTAGTATAGTGGACAGGGGGGATACGCAGTATTTT.